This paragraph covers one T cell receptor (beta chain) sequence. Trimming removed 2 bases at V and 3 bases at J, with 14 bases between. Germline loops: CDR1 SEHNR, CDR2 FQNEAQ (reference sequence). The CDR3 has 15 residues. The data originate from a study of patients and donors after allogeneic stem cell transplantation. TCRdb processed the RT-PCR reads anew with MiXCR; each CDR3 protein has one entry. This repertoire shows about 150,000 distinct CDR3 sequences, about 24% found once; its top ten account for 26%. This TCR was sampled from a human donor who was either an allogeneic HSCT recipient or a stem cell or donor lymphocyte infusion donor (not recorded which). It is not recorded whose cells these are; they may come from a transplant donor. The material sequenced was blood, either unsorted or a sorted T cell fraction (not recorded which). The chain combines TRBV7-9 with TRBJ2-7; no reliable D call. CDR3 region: CASSLFVETIYEQYF. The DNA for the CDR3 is TGTGCCAGCAGCTTATTTGTAGAGACGATCTACGAGCAGTACTTC.